This T cell receptor beta chain derives from a study of CD8+ T cells in alopecia areata. The wider study: Twice a day, 5 to 10 mg of oral tofacitinib was administered to treated patients.

The treatment: oral pan-JAK inhibitor, 5-10 mg twice daily. Lesional scalp punch biopsies and peripheral blood were collected from alopecia areata patients. Reverse transcribed after extraction, RNA yielded cDNA as the sequencing template. Repertoires were generated with immunoSEQ multiplex PCR, while TCRdb's copy carries only in-frame clones and drops some. This table holds around 86,000 clones, 70% to 80% found once. On this clone: Antigen unknown.

Findings and caveats of the study: Baseline CD8+ expansion's link to response remains uncertain, as there was one nonresponder. Throughout tofacitinib, many expanded lesional clones continued to persist in scalp and blood.

The receptor's source is a human donor with alopecia areata. The material was CD8+ T cells sorted from blood, obtained between weeks 43 and 45, from a patient treated with tofacitinib.

This CDR3 reads CASSDLQGNYGYTF. Here the CDR3 DNA reads TGTGCCAGCAGTGATCTTCAGGGGAACTATGGCTACACCTTC. The V and J genes are TRBV2 and TRBJ1-2, with D possibly TRBD1 on 6 matching bases. The germline V and J ends were trimmed by 3 bases and 2 bases, with 10 bases remaining between them. The CDR3 has 14 amino acids. Germline assignment: CDR1 SNHLY and CDR2 FYNNEI.